These T cell receptor beta chains were read from a single sample in a study of early T cells in non-severe SARS-CoV-2 infection. One entry per CDR3 protein results from TCRdb running MiXCR on the 5' RACE reads. The data contain 45,000 to 70,000 distinct CDR3 sequences, around 10% of them singletons. The sample was whole blood. These receptors came from an adult who was a healthcare worker with PCR-confirmed SARS-CoV-2 infection or an uninfected control (not recorded which). The CDR3 runs from the conserved cysteine through the conserved F or W. A D gene is named only where the DNA matches it firmly. Only part of the rows carry a size: once, few, many, or a class if the clone is expanded.

v_call	d_call	clone_size	cdr3_length	j_call	cdr3_nt	cdr3_aa
TRBV10-3	-	-	14	TRBJ2-2	TGTGCCATCAGTGAGTCCAGAGGGACCGGGGAGCTGTTTTTT	CAISESRGTGELFF
TRBV7-6	TRBD2	many	16	TRBJ2-2	TGTGCCAGCAGCCGACTAGCGGGGATGAACACCGGGGAGCTGTTTTTT	CASSRLAGMNTGELFF
TRBV27	-	-	14	TRBJ1-1	TGTGCCAGCAGCCCAAATCGCGGGGGCACTGAAGCTTTCTTT	CASSPNRGGTEAFF
TRBV10-2	TRBD1	few	13	TRBJ1-5	TGCGCCAGCCGGGGACAGGGCATTTCGCCCCAGCATTTT	CASRGQGISPQHF
TRBV28	-	-	12	TRBJ2-3	TGTGCCAGCAGTCCGTGGGCAGATACGCAGTATTTT	CASSPWADTQYF
TRBV7-9	-	many	14	TRBJ1-1	TGTGCCAGCAGCTTAGGGGGATTAGCCACTGAAGCTTTCTTT	CASSLGGLATEAFF
TRBV3-1	-	many	13	TRBJ1-6	TGTGCCAGCAGCCAAGATAGATACTCACCCCTCCACTTT	CASSQDRYSPLHF
TRBV20-1	TRBD2	many	14	TRBJ2-3	TGCAGTGCCCCTGGACTAGCTGTCGTTGATACGCAGTATTTT	CSAPGLAVVDTQYF
TRBV7-9	-	few	13	TRBJ1-4	TGTGCCAGCAGTTATGCCTTAGGGGTAAAACTGTTTTTT	CASSYALGVKLFF
TRBV3-1	-	few	9	TRBJ2-7	TGTGCCGTCCAGTACGAGCAGTACTTC	CAVQYEQYF
TRBV9	-	few	16	TRBJ1-3	TGTGCCAGCAGCTCCCACCCCGGGGGGTCTGGAAACACCATATATTTT	CASSSHPGGSGNTIYF
TRBV12-3/TRBV12-4	-	many	14	TRBJ2-3	TGTGCCAGCAGTTCCGGGACCAACACAGATACGCAGTATTTT	CASSSGTNTDTQYF
TRBV7-9	-	many	15	TRBJ1-2	TGTGCCAGCAGCCTTAATCAGGGTTTTAACTATGGCTACACCTTC	CASSLNQGFNYGYTF
TRBV7-2	-	many	13	TRBJ1-5	TGTGCCAGCAGCTTGAATAGCAATCAGCCCCAGCATTTT	CASSLNSNQPQHF
TRBV7-9	-	many	14	TRBJ2-3	TGTGCCACCACCGGGCGGGGTAGCACAGATACGCAGTATTTT	CATTGRGSTDTQYF
TRBV5-1	TRBD1	-	15	TRBJ1-5	TGCGCCAGCAGCTTGGGGGACAGTTTCAATCAGCCCCAGCATTTT	CASSLGDSFNQPQHF
TRBV10-2	-	many	15	TRBJ2-1	TGCGCCAGCAGTGAAGGGCCGAGCTCCTACAATGAGCAGTTCTTC	CASSEGPSSYNEQFF
TRBV6-6	TRBD2	few	11	TRBJ2-7	TGTGCCAGCGCCGGGGGGTACGAGCAGTACTTC	CASAGGYEQYF
TRBV11-2	TRBD1	many	13	TRBJ2-1	TGTGCCAGCAGCTCGGGACAGAACAATGAGCAGTTCTTC	CASSSGQNNEQFF
TRBV11-2	-	few	13	TRBJ1-6	TGTGCCAGCAGCGACACCAACCATTCACCCCTCCACTTT	CASSDTNHSPLHF
TRBV11-2	TRBD1	-	17	TRBJ2-3	TGTGCCAGCAGCTATAGGACAGGGGGCGCGATCACAGATACGCAGTATTTT	CASSYRTGGAITDTQYF
TRBV5-1	-	-	15	TRBJ2-3	TGCGCCAGCAGCTTGGTAGAGGGTAGCACAGATACGCAGTATTTT	CASSLVEGSTDTQYF
TRBV7-2	TRBD2	-	13	TRBJ2-7	TGTGCCAGCAGCAGCGGGAGGGCCTACGAGCAGTACTTC	CASSSGRAYEQYF
TRBV20-1	-	few	13	TRBJ2-7	TGCAGTGCTAGAGAGCCGGTCTCCTACGAGCAGTACTTC	CSAREPVSYEQYF
TRBV6-5	TRBD1	many	15	TRBJ2-7	TGTGCCAGCAGTCGAGGGACAGGGGACTCCTACGAGCAGTACTTC	CASSRGTGDSYEQYF
TRBV3-1	-	-	14	TRBJ1-5	TGTGCCAGCAGCCAAGCAGATAGCAATCAGCCCCAGCATTTT	CASSQADSNQPQHF
TRBV5-6	TRBD1	-	15	TRBJ2-3	TGTGCCAACAGCGGGGGACAGGGGGGCACAGATACGCAGTATTTT	CANSGGQGGTDTQYF
TRBV7-9	-	few	13	TRBJ2-3	TGTGCCAGCAGCCGCATCGAGGAGGATACGCAGTATTTT	CASSRIEEDTQYF
TRBV20-1	TRBD2	few	16	TRBJ2-5	TGCAGTGCCAGAGGGGGACTAGCGGGTTTCCAAGAGACCCAGTACTTC	CSARGGLAGFQETQYF
TRBV9	TRBD1	few	15	TRBJ1-2	TGTGCCAGCAGCCAATGGACAGGGGAAGGCTATGGCTACACCTTC	CASSQWTGEGYGYTF
TRBV6-1	-	-	11	TRBJ2-7	TGTGCCAGCAGTGTGTTCTACGAGCAGTACTTC	CASSVFYEQYF
TRBV4-2	-	medium-sized	13	TRBJ2-5	TGTGCCAGCAGCGTGGGCAGACAAGAGACCCAGTACTTC	CASSVGRQETQYF
TRBV28	TRBD2	-	14	TRBJ2-1	TGTGCCAGCAGTGGGAGGGGCATTGGCAATGAGCAGTTCTTC	CASSGRGIGNEQFF
TRBV11-2	-	many	14	TRBJ1-6	TGTGCCAGCAGCTTAATCACAGCTAATTCACCCCTCCACTTT	CASSLITANSPLHF
TRBV20-1	-	few	13	TRBJ1-2	TGCAGTGCTAGACTCCGTCAAGACTATGGCTACACCTTC	CSARLRQDYGYTF
TRBV3-1	-	few	12	TRBJ2-5	TGTGCCAGCAGCCAATCAGAAAGGACCCAGTACTTC	CASSQSERTQYF
TRBV11-2	-	many	14	TRBJ2-7	TGTGCCAGCAGCTCGGGACTCGTCCCCTACGAGCAGTACTTC	CASSSGLVPYEQYF
TRBV3-1	-	-	15	TRBJ1-1	TGTGCCAGCAGCCAAGATTGGGGCCTGGGCACTGAAGCTTTCTTT	CASSQDWGLGTEAFF
TRBV5-4	-	many	14	TRBJ2-3	TGTGCCAGCAGCTTGGAAGGGGTCGCAGATACGCAGTATTTT	CASSLEGVADTQYF
TRBV11-2	-	many	14	TRBJ2-1	TGTGCCAGCAGCCAAGCGGGTGCCTACAATGAGCAGTTCTTC	CASSQAGAYNEQFF
TRBV11-2	-	few	15	TRBJ1-2	TGTGCCAGCAGCTTAGATTGGGCAGCGGACTATGGCTACACCTTC	CASSLDWAADYGYTF
TRBV10-3	TRBD1	-	15	TRBJ1-2	TGTGCCATCAGTGGGGCAGGGGGCGAAAACTATGGCTACACCTTC	CAISGAGGENYGYTF